A single sample is the source of the 2 T cell receptor beta chains below, sequenced in a study of monozygotic twins with inflammatory bowel disease. Reanalyzing the 5' RACE reads, TCRdb keeps one entry per CDR3 protein, without DNA. The sample's table shows 300,000 to 450,000 distinct CDR3 sequences. Material for sequencing was blood. The receptors come from a human donor with ulcerative colitis or Crohn's disease, or a healthy co-twin of an affected twin (not recorded which).

V and J are TRBV7-6 and TRBJ1-3; TCRdb outputs TRBD1, but without DNA this stays unchecked. Germline V CDR1 and CDR2: SGHVS, FNYEAQ. This CDR3 comprises 14 residues. The CDR3 reads CASSSQVSGNTIYF.

CDR3 loop: CASGQGGGLTQYF. The rearrangement links TRBV7-2 to TRBJ2-5; TCRdb names TRBD1, which stays unverified in the absence of DNA. The length of the CDR3 is 13 residues. In germline, CDR1 is SGHTA, CDR2 FQGNSA.